This T cell receptor beta chain was captured by sequencing in a study of OX40 agonist ivuxolimab in advanced cancers. Looking at the study overall: The costimulatory receptor OX40 (CD134) was targeted by ivuxolimab, a fully human IgG2 agonistic monoclonal antibody. Intravenous ivuxolimab was administered to patients every 2 weeks at six dose levels: 0.01, 0.1, 0.3, 1.5, 3 and 10 mg/kg. Among the approximately 54 dose-escalation patients, some 20 had hepatocellular carcinoma, 15 or so melanoma, 9 renal cell carcinoma and 9 head and neck cancer. A male proportion of 82.7% and a mean age of approximately 55 years, ranging from roughly 20 to 80, were recorded for the dose-escalation cohort. Patients were allowed to have had prior anti-PD-1, anti-PD-L1 or anti-CTLA-4 therapy, and approximately 39% of the dose-escalation patients had been treated with checkpoint inhibitors. Partial responses occurred in three dose-escalation patients, of whom one had hepatocellular carcinoma and two had cutaneous melanoma. Peripheral TCRbeta sequencing was intended to test whether TCR sequence diversity was altered and clonal T-cell expansion was caused by ivuxolimab. The monotherapy dose-escalation portion (N ≈ 52 patients) of the phase I ivuxolimab trial is reported in the paper.

CDR1 SGHRS and CDR2 YFSETQ are derived from the germline V gene. The CDR3, cysteine through phenylalanine, is 12 amino acids long. Of the read, only the CDR3 DNA is kept; its 36 bases are in frame from base 1. V and J lose 2 bases and 15 bases, and a span of 15 bases separates them. The paper as a whole reports these results and caveats: At doses of 0.1 to 3.0 mg/kg, clonal expansion of both CD4+ and CD8+ blood T cells was observed from baseline to week 6. Low levels of normalized T-cell clonal expansion were also seen in some patients who did not respond. After ivuxolimab, more expanded clones were found on average in CD8+ T cells than in CD4+ T cells. The antigen specificity of the peripheral T cells that underwent clonal expansion was not determined. In the 0.1-3.0 mg/kg groups, partial responders were among the patients with the lowest normalized peripheral clonal expansion, particularly in CD8+ T cells.

Genomic DNA was extracted from sorted cells for sequencing of the TCRbeta CDR3 region. The immunoSEQ Assay was used to sequence the TCRbeta CDR3 regions. What TCRdb holds here is the immuneACCESS table cut down to in-frame rearrangements. Part of the clones is not present; checked against another copy, under half of the missing clones reflect an unresolved V gene, and the others are unexplained. This sample lists roughly 74,000 clones; around 87% were detected once. The top ten hold less than 0.7% of the sample. As regards this clone: Its cognate antigen has yet to be identified. No base-level quality is on record; no much larger clone is a single base apart.

The trial excluded patients who had a history of autoimmune disease or were on systemic immunosuppression. In every dose cohort, peripheral blood was drawn for TCR sequencing at baseline, cycle 4 day 1, and cycle 7 day 1. The samples were drawn from a first-in-human, open-label, multicenter phase I dose-escalation trial of ivuxolimab. Adults with locally advanced or metastatic melanoma, renal cell carcinoma, hepatocellular carcinoma or head and neck squamous cell carcinoma were enrolled in the trial. Before TCR sequencing, CD4+ and CD8+ T cells were separately sorted from peripheral blood. This clonotype was sampled from an adult with an advanced solid tumor such as melanoma, head and neck, liver or kidney cancer. The rearranged segments are TRBV5-1 and TRBJ2-4; TRBD2 is a possible D gene, resting on 6 matching bases. The specimen was CD4+ or CD8+ T cells sorted from blood, collected in a trial of the OX40 agonist ivuxolimab. The nucleotide sequence is given as TGCGCCAGCAGCTTATTCGGGGACTCTTGGTACTTC. It translates to CASSLFGDSWYF.